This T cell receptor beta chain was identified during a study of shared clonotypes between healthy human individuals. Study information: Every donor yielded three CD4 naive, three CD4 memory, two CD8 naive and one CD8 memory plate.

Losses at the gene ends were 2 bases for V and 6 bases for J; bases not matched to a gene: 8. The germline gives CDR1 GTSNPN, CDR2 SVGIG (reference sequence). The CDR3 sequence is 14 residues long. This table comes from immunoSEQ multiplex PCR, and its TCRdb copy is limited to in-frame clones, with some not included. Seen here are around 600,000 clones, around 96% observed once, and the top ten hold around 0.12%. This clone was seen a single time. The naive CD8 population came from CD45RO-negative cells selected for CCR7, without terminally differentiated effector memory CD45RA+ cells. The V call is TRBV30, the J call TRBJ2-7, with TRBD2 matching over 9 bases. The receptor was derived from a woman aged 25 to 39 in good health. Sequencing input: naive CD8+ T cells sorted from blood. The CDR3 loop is CAWSWREGTGEQYF. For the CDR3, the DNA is TGTGCCTGGAGTTGGCGGGAGGGCACCGGCGAGCAGTACTTC.